Below are 20 T cell receptor beta chains sequenced from a single sample in a study of OX40 agonist ivuxolimab in advanced cancers. The repertoire was sequenced with immunoSEQ multiplex PCR; TCRdb's copy has only in-frame clones and lacks some. This table holds roughly 62,000 clones, about nine tenths found once. The sample in question was CD4+ or CD8+ T cells sorted from blood, obtained in a trial of the OX40 agonist ivuxolimab. These receptors all stem from an adult with an advanced solid tumor such as melanoma, head and neck, liver or kidney cancer.

The chain joins TRBV4-1 to TRBJ1-2; 12 nucleotides agree with TRBD1. From germline, CDR1 is MGHRA and CDR2 YSYEKL. V dropped 3 bases and J dropped 6; count of bases not matched to a gene: 5. This CDR3 comprises 15 residues. The CDR3 loop reads CASSHGDRGHDGYTF. Here the CDR3 DNA reads TGCGCCAGCAGCCATGGGGACAGGGGGCATGATGGCTACACCTTC.

This chain connects TRBV19 to TRBJ2-7; TRBD2 agrees at 9 bases. There are 16 residues in the CDR3. Germline V gene sequence: CDR1 LNHDA, CDR2 SQIVND (reference sequence). Trimming cost V 3 bases and J 2 bases; bases outside gene matches: 8. The CDR3 protein is CASSIGLATYPYEQYF. The CDR3 DNA reads as TGTGCCAGTAGTATCGGACTAGCGACTTACCCCTACGAGCAGTACTTC.

The V call is TRBV11-1, the J call TRBJ2-1, with 11 bases fitting TRBD2. V lost 6 bases and J lost 6; bases outside the gene matches: 7. Germline V gene data show CDR1 as SGHAT and CDR2 as FQDESV (reference sequence). This CDR3 is 15 amino acids long. CDR3 DNA: TGTGCCAGCAGTTACACTAGCGGGAGAGGCAATGAGCAGTTCTTC. Translated, it gives CASSYTSGRGNEQFF.

This chain links TRBV28 with TRBJ2-2; TRBD2 might be the D (6 bases). Trimming left V 7 bases short and J 4 bases short, with 25 bases between. The germline V gene has CDR1 MDHEN and CDR2 SYDVKM. This CDR3 contains 18 residues. This CDR3 reads CASMGLDGDKGRTGELFF. In DNA, the CDR3 is TGTGCCAGCATGGGACTTGATGGGGATAAGGGGCGCACCGGGGAGCTGTTTTTT.

V and J are TRBV5-1 and TRBJ1-5; maybe TRBD1 (6 bases). The CDR3 spans 15 residues. In germline, CDR1 is SGHRS, CDR2 YFSETQ. V was clipped by 0 bases and J by 4 bases, with 11 bases between them. The CDR3 sequence is CASSLGGGQNQPQHF. The CDR3 nucleotides read TGCGCCAGCAGCTTGGGGGGCGGACAGAATCAGCCCCAGCATTTT.

About this clone: Other DNA sequences within the sample encode an identical CDR3. V usage is TRBV6-6 and J usage is TRBJ2-2, with TRBD1 as a possible D gene (5 bases). Germline CDR1 is MNHNY and CDR2 is SVGAGI (reference sequence). The germline V and J ends were trimmed by 0 bases and 1 base, with 6 bases remaining between them. This CDR3 has 15 residues. CDR3 DNA: TGTGCCAGCAGTTACTCCGGACAGAACACCGGGGAGCTGTTTTTT. Its translation is CASSYSGQNTGELFF.

The chain joins TRBV6-5 to TRBJ2-7; 7 nucleotides match TRBD1. Germline CDR1 and CDR2: MNHEY and SVGAGI. Germline trimming cut 5 bases from V and 3 bases from J; bases unmatched to any gene: 7. The CDR3 is 14 amino acids. The CDR3 protein is CASSEQGSHYEQYF. As DNA, the CDR3 is TGTGCCAGCAGTGAACAGGGGTCTCACTACGAGCAGTACTTC.

The genes are TRBV28 and TRBJ2-5; 8 bases fit TRBD1. V lost 10 bases and J lost 0; bases outside the gene matches: 4. Germline assignment: CDR1 MDHEN and CDR2 SYDVKM. This CDR3 has 13 amino acids. CDR3 DNA sequence: TGTGCCACTTCGGACAGGGACCAAGAGACCCAGTACTTC. It yields the protein CATSDRDQETQYF.

The chain recombines TRBV9 with TRBJ2-3, with TRBD2 matching over 7 bases. The CDR3 has 20 residues. J lost 4 bases, V lost 0 bases, and 20 bases had no gene match. The V gene's germline CDR1 is SGDLS and CDR2 YYNGEE. The CDR3 DNA sequence: TGTGCCAGCAGCGTAGAGAGTCTAGCCCGTCCCGGGAGGATATCAGATACGCAGTATTTT. The encoded protein is CASSVESLARPGRISDTQYF.

Here the CDR3 DNA reads TGTGCCAGCAGCTGGGACTTTAACACAGATACGCAGTATTTT. It encodes CASSWDFNTDTQYF. This chain uses TRBV2 with TRBJ2-3, with a weak D call TRBD2 (6 bases). Trimming took 6 bases from V and 2 from J, leaving 12 bases between them. Per the germline V gene, CDR1 is SNHLY and CDR2 is FYNNEI. CDR3 length: 14 amino acids.

V usage is TRBV5-1 and J usage is TRBJ1-1; TRBD1 matches 8 bases. The germline CDR1 and CDR2 sequences are SGHRS and YFSETQ. V was pared by 3 bases and J by 3 bases, with 10 bases of the junction left unmatched. This CDR3 has 16 residues. CDR3 nucleotide sequence: TGCGCCAGCAGCTACGACAGGGGATTGCTTGACACTGAAGCTTTCTTT. Its translation: CASSYDRGLLDTEAFF.

J is TRBJ2-7 and V is TRBV11-3; D gene uncertain. CDR1 SGHNT and CDR2 YENEEA come from the germline V gene. With 4 bases removed from V and 6 bases from J, the gap between germline ends came to 10 bases. This CDR3 region has 12 residues. CDR3 region: CASSSDGFEQYF. DNA of the CDR3: TGTGCCAGCAGCTCGGACGGCTTCGAGCAGTACTTC.

The rearrangement links TRBV6-5 to TRBJ1-1; D unclear. The CDR3 has 14 residues. The germline V and J ends were trimmed by 5 bases and 10 bases, with 20 bases remaining between them. Germline-derived CDR1 and CDR2 are MNHEY and SVGAGI. CDR3 nucleotides: TGTGCCAGCAGTGGCGGCAGCGATCCTGTAGGAGCTTTCTTT. Protein: CASSGGSDPVGAFF.

V gene TRBV5-1 combines with J gene TRBJ2-7; TRBD1 agrees at 7 bases. Germline-derived CDR1 and CDR2 are SGHRS and YFSETQ. V lost 4 bases and J lost 3; bases outside the gene matches: 10. There are 15 residues in the CDR3. CDR3 region: CASSPRQGRDYEQYF. CDR3 sequence (DNA): TGCGCCAGCAGCCCCCGACAGGGAAGAGACTACGAGCAGTACTTC.

The V gene is TRBV19, the J gene TRBJ2-2; either TRBD1 or TRBD2 may supply D (6 bases each). The germline CDR1 and CDR2 sequences are LNHDA and SQIVND (reference sequence). This CDR3 has 14 amino acids. Trimming stripped 7 bases from V and 6 bases from J, with 15 bases between. CDR3 in DNA: TGTGCCAGTAACAATATGGGGGGCCCCGGGGAGCTGTTTTTT. It codes for CASNNMGGPGELFF.

A remark on this clone: The junction does not match germline at one end; this may be a read error. The chain links TRBV4-3 to TRBJ2-3, with 10 bases aligning to TRBD2. In germline, CDR1 is LGHNA, CDR2 YSLEER. The CDR3 has 15 residues. CDR3 sequence: CASSQGLAGTDTQYF. The CDR3 DNA is TGCGCCAGCAGCCAAGGACTAGCGGGCACCGATACGCAGTATTTT.

The chain joins TRBV27 to TRBJ2-7; 10 bases line up with TRBD2. Germline-derived CDR1 and CDR2 are MNHEY and SMNVEV (reference sequence). V lost 0 bases and J lost 3; bases outside the gene matches: 11. The CDR3 is 18 residues long. CDR3 nucleotides: TGTGCCAGCAGTTTATCCGCCGCGGGGATAGCGGGAGGCTACGAGCAGTACTTC. It specifies CASSLSAAGIAGGYEQYF.

This clone turned up a few times. The gene calls are TRBV7-9 and TRBJ2-2, with TRBD2 identical over 7 bases. The length of the CDR3 is 15 residues. V was clipped by 6 bases and J by 1 base; unmatched bases: 5. CDR1 and CDR2 (germline): SEHNR, FQNEAQ (reference sequence). The CDR3 nucleotides read TGTGCCAGCAGGAAACAGCGGGAGAACACCGGGGAGCTGTTTTTT. It yields the protein CASRKQRENTGELFF.

The chain carries TRBV4-2 and TRBJ2-7, with 7 bases fitting TRBD2. There are 16 residues in the CDR3. The germline V gene has CDR1 LGHNA and CDR2 YNFKEQ. Trimming removed 1 base from V and 1 base from J; junction bases left unmatched: 7. The CDR3 spells CASSQGSVAGSYEQYF. The CDR3 DNA reads as TGTGCCAGCAGCCAAGGGTCAGTAGCGGGTTCCTACGAGCAGTACTTC.

The chain uses TRBV6-1 and TRBJ2-7; TRBD2 matches 8 bases. The CDR3 totals 17 residues. J gave up 1 base and V 4 bases, and 12 bases lay outside the gene matches. Germline values: CDR1 MNHNS, CDR2 SASEGT. The CDR3, as DNA: TGTGCCAGCAGTGTGAATGTACTAGCGGAGATTTCCTACGAGCAGTACTTC. Protein: CASSVNVLAEISYEQYF.